Following are 2 T cell receptor beta chains from one sample sequenced in a study of regulatory T cells in long-lasting Graves disease. Described time point: persistent/refractory GD, antithyroid drugs over 5 years with positive TRAb. The TCR library used RNA extracted from PBMCs. For TCR beta, libraries came from iRepertoire HTBI primers and Arm-PCR of CDR3 regions. TCRdb itself ran the multiplex PCR reads through MiXCR, one entry per CDR3 protein. The data hold some 430,000 distinct CDR3 sequences, with approximately 21% observed a single time. The source material was peripheral blood mononuclear cells (PBMCs), sampled when the disease was refractory, from a patient treated with antithyroid drugs. All receptors come from a female donor with Graves disease.

This clonotype was seen more than once but under ten times. The V and J genes are TRBV6-1 and TRBJ1-4; 11 nucleotides match TRBD1. V was pared by 5 bases and J by 2 bases, with 7 bases of the junction left unmatched. The germline V gene has CDR1 MNHNS and CDR2 SASEGT. CDR3 length: 17 residues. The CDR3 DNA reads TGTGCCAGCAGTAGGACAGGGGGCCAAGCGACTAATGAAAAACTGTTTTTT. It encodes CASSRTGGQATNEKLFF.

This clonotype was detected only a few times. The chain's CDR3 is CASSSSGGPTEAFF. The CDR3 nucleotides read TGTGCCAGCAGCTCCAGCGGGGGGCCCACTGAAGCTTTCTTT. The V call is TRBV11-2, the J call TRBJ1-1; D may be TRBD1 (6 bases). The length of the CDR3 is 14 residues. Germline V CDR1 and CDR2: SGHAT, FQNNGV. V was pared by 4 bases and J by 4 bases, with 13 bases between.